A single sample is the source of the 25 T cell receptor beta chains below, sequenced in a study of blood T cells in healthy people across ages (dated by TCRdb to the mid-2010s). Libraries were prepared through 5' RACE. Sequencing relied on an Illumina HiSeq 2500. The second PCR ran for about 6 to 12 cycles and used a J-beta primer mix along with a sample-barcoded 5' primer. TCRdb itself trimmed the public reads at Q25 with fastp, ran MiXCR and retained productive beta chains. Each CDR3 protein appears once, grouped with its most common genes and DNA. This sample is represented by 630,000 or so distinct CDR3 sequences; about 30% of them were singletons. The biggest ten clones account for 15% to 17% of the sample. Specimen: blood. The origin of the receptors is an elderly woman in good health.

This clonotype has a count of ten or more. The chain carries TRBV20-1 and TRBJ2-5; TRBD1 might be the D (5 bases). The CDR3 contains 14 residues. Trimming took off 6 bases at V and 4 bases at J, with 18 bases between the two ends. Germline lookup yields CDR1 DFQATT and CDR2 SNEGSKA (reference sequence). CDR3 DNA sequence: TGCAGTGCCACGGAAGGGGTTAGAGGAGAGACCCAGTACTTC. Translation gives CSATEGVRGETQYF.

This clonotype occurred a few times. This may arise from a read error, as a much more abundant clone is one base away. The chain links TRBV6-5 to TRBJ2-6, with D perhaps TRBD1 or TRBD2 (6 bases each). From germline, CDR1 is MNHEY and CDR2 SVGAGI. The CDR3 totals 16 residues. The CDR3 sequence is CASGYPRGAGANVLTF. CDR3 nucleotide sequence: TGTGCCAGCGGTTACCCTAGGGGGGCTGGGGCCAACGTCCTGACTTTC.

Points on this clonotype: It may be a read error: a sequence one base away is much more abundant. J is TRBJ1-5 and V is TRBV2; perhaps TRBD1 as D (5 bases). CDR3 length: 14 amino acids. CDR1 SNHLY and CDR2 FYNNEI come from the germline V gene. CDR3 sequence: CASSETTTDQPRHF. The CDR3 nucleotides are TGTGCCAGCAGTGAAACTACGACAGACCAGCCCCGGCATTTT. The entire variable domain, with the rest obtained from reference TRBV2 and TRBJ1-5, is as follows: EPEVTQTPSHQVTQMGQEVILRCVPISNHLYFYWYRQILGQKVEFLVSFYNNEISEKSEIFDDQFSVERPDGSNFTLKIRSTKLEDSAMYFCASSETTTDQPRHFGDGTRLSIL.

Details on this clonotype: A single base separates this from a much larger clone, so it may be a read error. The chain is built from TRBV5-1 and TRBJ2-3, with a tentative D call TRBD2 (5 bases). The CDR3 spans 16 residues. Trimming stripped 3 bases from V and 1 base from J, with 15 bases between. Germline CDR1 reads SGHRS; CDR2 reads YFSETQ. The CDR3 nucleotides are TGCGCCAGCAGCTCCTCTAGTCAGGAGGGCACAGATACGCAGTATTTT. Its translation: CASSSSSQEGTDTQYF.

The CDR3 nucleotides read TGCAGCGTTGATATCGCGGGGGACAATGAGCAGTTCTTC. Translation gives CSVDIAGDNEQFF. V gene TRBV29-1 combines with J gene TRBJ2-1, with 7 positions matching TRBD2. The CDR3 has 13 residues. The trim removed 3 bases at V and 5 bases at J, leaving 4 bases unmatched. Germline CDR1 and CDR2: SQVTM and ANQGSEA.

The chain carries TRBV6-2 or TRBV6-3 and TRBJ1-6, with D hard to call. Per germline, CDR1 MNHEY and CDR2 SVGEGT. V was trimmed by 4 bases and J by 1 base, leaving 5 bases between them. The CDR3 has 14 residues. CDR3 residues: CASSSGSYNSPLHF. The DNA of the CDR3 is TGTGCCAGCAGTTCCGGGTCCTATAATTCACCCCTCCACTTT.

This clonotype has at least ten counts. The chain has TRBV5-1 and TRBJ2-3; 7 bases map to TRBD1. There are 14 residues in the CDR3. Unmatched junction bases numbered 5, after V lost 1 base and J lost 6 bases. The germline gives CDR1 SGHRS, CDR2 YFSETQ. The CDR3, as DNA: TGCGCCAGCAGCTTGCCCGACAGGGCTGATACGCAGTATTTT. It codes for CASSLPDRADTQYF.

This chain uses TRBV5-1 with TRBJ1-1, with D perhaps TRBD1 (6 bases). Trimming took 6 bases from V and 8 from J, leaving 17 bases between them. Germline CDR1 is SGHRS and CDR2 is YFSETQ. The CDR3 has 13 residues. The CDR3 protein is CASTNPRTDEAFF. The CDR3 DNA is TGCGCCAGCACAAACCCACGGACAGACGAAGCTTTCTTT.

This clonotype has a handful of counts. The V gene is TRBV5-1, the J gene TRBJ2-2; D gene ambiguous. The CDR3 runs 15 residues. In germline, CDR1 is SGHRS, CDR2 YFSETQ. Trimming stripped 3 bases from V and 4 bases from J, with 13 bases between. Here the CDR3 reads CASSSGPSGTGELFF. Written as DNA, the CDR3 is TGCGCCAGCAGCTCCGGCCCGTCGGGCACCGGGGAGCTGTTTTTT.

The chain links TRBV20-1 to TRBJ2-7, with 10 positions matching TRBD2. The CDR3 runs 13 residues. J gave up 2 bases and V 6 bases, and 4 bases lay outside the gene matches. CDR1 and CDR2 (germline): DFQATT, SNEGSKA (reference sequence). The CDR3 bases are TGCAGTGCCGATAGCGGGAGGCCCTACGAGCAGTACTTC. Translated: CSADSGRPYEQYF.

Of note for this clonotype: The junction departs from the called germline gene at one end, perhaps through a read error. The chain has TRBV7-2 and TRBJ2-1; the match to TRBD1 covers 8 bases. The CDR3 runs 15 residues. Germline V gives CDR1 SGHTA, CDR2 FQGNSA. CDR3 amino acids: CASRLDRGSYNEQFF. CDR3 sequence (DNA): TGTGCCAGCAGATTAGACAGGGGCAGTTACAATGAGCAGTTCTTC.

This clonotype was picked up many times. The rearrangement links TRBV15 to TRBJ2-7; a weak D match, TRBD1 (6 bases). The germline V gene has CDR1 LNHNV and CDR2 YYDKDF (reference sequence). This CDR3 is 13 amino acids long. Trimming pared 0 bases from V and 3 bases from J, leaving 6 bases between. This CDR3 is CATSREGGYEQYF. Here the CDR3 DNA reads TGTGCCACCAGCAGAGAAGGGGGCTACGAGCAGTACTTC. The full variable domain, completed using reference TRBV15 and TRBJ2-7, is DAMVIQNPRYQVTQFGKPVTLSCSQTLNHNVMYWYQQKSSQAPKLLFHYYDKDFNNEADTPDNFQSRRPNTSFCFLDIRSPGLGDTAMYLCATSREGGYEQYFGPGTRLTVT.

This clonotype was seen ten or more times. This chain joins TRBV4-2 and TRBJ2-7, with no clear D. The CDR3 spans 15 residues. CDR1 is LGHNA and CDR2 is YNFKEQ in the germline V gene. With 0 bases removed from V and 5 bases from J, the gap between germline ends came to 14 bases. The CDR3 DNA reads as TGTGCCAGCAGCCAAGATCACCCGGGTGCTAACGAGCAGTACTTC. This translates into CASSQDHPGANEQYF.

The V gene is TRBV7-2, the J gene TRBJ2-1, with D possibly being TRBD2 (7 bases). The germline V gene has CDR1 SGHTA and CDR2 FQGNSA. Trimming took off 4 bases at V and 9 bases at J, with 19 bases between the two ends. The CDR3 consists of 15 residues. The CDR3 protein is CASSSWGGASSEQFF. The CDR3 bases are TGTGCCAGCAGCTCCTGGGGGGGGGCGTCCTCTGAGCAGTTCTTC.

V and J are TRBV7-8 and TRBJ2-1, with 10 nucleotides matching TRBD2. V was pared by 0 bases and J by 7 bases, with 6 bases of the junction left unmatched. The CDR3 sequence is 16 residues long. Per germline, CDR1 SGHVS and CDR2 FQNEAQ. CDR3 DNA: TGTGCCAGCAGCTTAGCGCCAGCGGGGGGGTCGAATGAGCAGTTCTTC. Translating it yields CASSLAPAGGSNEQFF.

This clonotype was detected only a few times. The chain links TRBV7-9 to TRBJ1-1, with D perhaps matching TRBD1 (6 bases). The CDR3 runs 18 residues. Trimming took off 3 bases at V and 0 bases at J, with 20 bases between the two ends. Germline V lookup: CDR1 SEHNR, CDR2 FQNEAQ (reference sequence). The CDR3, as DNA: TGTGCCAGCAGCTTCTTCCGCGTGGGGGCGACAGTGAACACTGAAGCTTTCTTT. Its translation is CASSFFRVGATVNTEAFF.

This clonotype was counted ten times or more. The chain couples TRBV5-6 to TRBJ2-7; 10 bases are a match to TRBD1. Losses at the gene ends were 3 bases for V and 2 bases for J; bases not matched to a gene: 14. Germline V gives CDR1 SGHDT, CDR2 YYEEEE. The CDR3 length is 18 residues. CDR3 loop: CASSSGPGQGPLTYEQYF. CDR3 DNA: TGTGCCAGCAGCTCGGGACCGGGACAGGGGCCCTTAACCTACGAGCAGTACTTC. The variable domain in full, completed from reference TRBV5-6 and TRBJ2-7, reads DAGVTQSPTHLIKTRGQQVTLRCSPKSGHDTVSWYQQALGQGPQFIFQYYEEEERQRGNFPDRFSGHQFPNYSSELNVNALLLGDSALYLCASSSGPGQGPLTYEQYFGPGTRLTVT.

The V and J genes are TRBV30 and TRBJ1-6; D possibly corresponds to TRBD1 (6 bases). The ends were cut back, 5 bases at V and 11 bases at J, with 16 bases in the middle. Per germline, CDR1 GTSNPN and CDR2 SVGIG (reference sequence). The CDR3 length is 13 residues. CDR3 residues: CAWEGGGDPPLHF. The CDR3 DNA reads TGTGCCTGGGAAGGAGGGGGTGATCCACCCCTCCACTTT.

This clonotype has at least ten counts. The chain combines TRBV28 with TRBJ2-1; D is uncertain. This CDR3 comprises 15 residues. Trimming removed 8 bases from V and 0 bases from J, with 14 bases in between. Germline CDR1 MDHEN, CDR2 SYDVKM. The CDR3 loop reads CASSETISSYNEQFF. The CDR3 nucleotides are TGTGCCAGCTCCGAGACCATTAGCTCCTACAATGAGCAGTTCTTC.

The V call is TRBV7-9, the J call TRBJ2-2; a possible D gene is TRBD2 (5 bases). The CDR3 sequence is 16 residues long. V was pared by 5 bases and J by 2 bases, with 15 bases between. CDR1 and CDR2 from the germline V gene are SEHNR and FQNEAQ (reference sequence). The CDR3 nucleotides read TGTGCCAGCAGCCCAACCGGACGGACTAACACCGGGGAGCTGTTTTTT. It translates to CASSPTGRTNTGELFF.

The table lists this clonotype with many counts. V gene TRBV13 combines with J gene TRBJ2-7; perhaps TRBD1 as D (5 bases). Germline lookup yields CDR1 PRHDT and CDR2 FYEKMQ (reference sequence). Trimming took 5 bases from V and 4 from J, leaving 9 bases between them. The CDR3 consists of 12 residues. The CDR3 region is CASSIGAYEQYF. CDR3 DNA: TGTGCCAGCAGCATTGGGGCGTACGAGCAGTACTTC.

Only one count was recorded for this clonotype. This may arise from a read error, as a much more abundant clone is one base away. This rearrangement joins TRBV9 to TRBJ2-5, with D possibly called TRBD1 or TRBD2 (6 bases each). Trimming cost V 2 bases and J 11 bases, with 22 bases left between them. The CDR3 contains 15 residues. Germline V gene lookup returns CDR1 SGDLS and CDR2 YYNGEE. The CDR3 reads CASSVFGGGWYEQYF. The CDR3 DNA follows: TGTGCCAGCAGCGTGTTCGGGGGCGGCTGGTATGAGCAGTACTTC.

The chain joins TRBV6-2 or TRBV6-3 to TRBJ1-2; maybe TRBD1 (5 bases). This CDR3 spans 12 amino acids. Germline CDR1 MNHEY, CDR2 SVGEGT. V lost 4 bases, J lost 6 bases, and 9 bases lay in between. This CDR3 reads CASSSPGNGYTF. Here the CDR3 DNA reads TGTGCCAGCAGTTCCCCAGGGAATGGCTACACCTTC.

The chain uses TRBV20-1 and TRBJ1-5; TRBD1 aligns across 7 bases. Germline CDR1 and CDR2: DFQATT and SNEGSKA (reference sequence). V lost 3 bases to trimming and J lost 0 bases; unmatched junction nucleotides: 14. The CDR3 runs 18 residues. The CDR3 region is CSARDFGFTGDSNQPQHF. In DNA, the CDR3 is TGCAGTGCTAGGGATTTCGGTTTTACAGGGGATAGCAATCAGCCCCAGCATTTT.

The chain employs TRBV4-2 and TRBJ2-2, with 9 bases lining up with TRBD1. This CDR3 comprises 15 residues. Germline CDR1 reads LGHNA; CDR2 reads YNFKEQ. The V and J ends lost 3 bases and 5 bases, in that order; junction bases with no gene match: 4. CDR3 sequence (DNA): TGTGCCAGCAGCCAGGCCGGGACAGGGACCGGGGAGCTGTTTTTT. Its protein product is CASSQAGTGTGELFF.